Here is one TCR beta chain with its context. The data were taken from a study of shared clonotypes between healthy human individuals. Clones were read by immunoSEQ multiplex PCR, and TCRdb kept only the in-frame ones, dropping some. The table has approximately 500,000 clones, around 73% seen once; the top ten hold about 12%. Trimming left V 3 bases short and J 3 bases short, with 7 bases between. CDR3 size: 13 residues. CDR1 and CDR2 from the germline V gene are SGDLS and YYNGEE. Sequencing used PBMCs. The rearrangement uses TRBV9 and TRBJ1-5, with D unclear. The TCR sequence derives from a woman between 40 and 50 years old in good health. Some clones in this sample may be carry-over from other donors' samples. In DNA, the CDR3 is TGTGCCAGCAGCGCGGGTCTCAATCAGCCCCAGCATTTT. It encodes CASSAGLNQPQHF.